Below are 28 T cell receptor beta chains sequenced from a single sample in a study of molecular identifiers for immune sequencing clone quantification. TCRdb itself ran the PCR reads through MiXCR, one entry per CDR3 protein. The table lists around 480,000 distinct CDR3 sequences, around 23% of them singletons. Source material: naive CD8+ T cells from blood, with Jurkat cell RNA spiked in. The subset was: FACS-sorted CD8+CD4-CCR7+CD45RA+ naive T cells. These receptors were taken from a human donor in good health. Some libraries in this study had Jurkat cell RNA spiked in.

This rearrangement joins TRBV6-5 to TRBJ2-2; tentatively, D is TRBD1 or TRBD2 (5 bases each). The germline V and J ends were trimmed by 6 bases and 6 bases, with 23 bases remaining between them. This CDR3 has 17 amino acids. Germline V gene lookup returns CDR1 MNHEY and CDR2 SVGAGI. CDR3 protein: CASRAVSGGGWSGELFF. The DNA of the CDR3 is TGTGCCAGCAGAGCCGTCTCGGGTGGGGGTTGGTCCGGGGAGCTGTTTTTT.

The chain links TRBV6-1 to TRBJ1-4, with D possibly matching TRBD1 (5 bases). Germline V gene lookup returns CDR1 MNHNS and CDR2 SASEGT. There are 16 residues in the CDR3. Trimming took 5 bases from V and 8 from J, leaving 21 bases between them. The CDR3 spells CASSNRDAFITEKLFF. CDR3 bases: TGTGCCAGCAGTAACCGGGACGCTTTCATTACAGAAAAACTGTTTTTT.

The chain couples TRBV7-9 to TRBJ2-5; TRBD1 agrees at 8 bases. Trimming cost V 4 bases and J 2 bases; bases outside gene matches: 9. CDR3 size: 16 residues. Germline V gives CDR1 SEHNR, CDR2 FQNEAQ (reference sequence). The CDR3 region is CASSSHKGQEQETQYF. CDR3 bases: TGTGCCAGCAGCTCCCATAAGGGACAGGAGCAAGAGACCCAGTACTTC. Full variable domain (missing parts from reference TRBV7-9 and TRBJ2-5): DTGVSQNPRHKITKRGQNVTFRCDPISEHNRLYWYRQTLGQGPEFLTYFQNEAQLEKSRLLSDRFSAERPKGSFSTLEIQRTEQGDSAMYLCASSSHKGQEQETQYFGPGTRLLVL.

The J gene is TRBJ2-3, the V gene TRBV10-3; 13 bases align to TRBD2. The trim removed 3 bases at V and 0 bases at J, leaving 3 bases unmatched. The CDR3 runs to 17 residues. Looked up from germline, CDR1 is ENHRY and CDR2 is SYGVKD. DNA of the CDR3: TGTGCCATCAGTGACGGACTAGCGGGGGACAGCACAGATACGCAGTATTTT. Amino acid sequence: CAISDGLAGDSTDTQYF.

There are many counts of this clonotype. V usage is TRBV7-9 and J usage is TRBJ1-1, with 7 bases lining up with TRBD1. The germline gives CDR1 SEHNR, CDR2 FQNEAQ (reference sequence). Trimming removed 2 bases from V and 7 bases from J; junction bases left unmatched: 1. The CDR3 is 12 residues long. CDR3 in amino acids: CASSLSGGEAFF. As DNA, the CDR3 is TGTGCCAGCAGCTTATCAGGGGGTGAAGCTTTCTTT.

The table lists this clonotype with a few counts. The chain links TRBV19 to TRBJ2-1, with 7 bases lining up with TRBD2. J was trimmed by 2 bases and V by 4 bases; bases with no gene match: 5. Germline assignment: CDR1 LNHDA and CDR2 SQIVND (reference sequence). The CDR3 spans 15 residues. CDR3 sequence: CASSKLSGAYNEQFF. The CDR3 DNA reads as TGTGCCAGTAGTAAGCTAAGCGGGGCCTACAATGAGCAGTTCTTC.

On this clonotype: At one end, the junction sequence differs from germline, possibly due to a read error. This chain joins TRBV27 and TRBJ2-5; D not certain. The CDR3 runs 14 residues. Germline lookup yields CDR1 MNHEY and CDR2 SMNVEV (reference sequence). For the CDR3, the DNA is TGTGCCAGTTCTAGGCCTGGTCTCGAAGAGGCCCAGTACTTC. As protein: CASSRPGLEEAQYF.

Of note for this clonotype: This may come from a read error, since a much larger clone is one base off. The rearrangement joins TRBV30 to TRBJ1-1; D gene uncertain. CDR1 and CDR2 from the germline V gene are GTSNPN and SVGIG (reference sequence). The CDR3 length is 15 residues. The CDR3 is CAWSLQRTTNTEAIF. The CDR3 DNA reads as TGTGCCTGGAGTTTACAGCGAACGACGAACACTGAAGCTATCTTT.

The chain combines TRBV19 with TRBJ2-3; 8 positions match TRBD1. The CDR3 loop spans 15 amino acids. The germline gives CDR1 LNHDA, CDR2 SQIVND (reference sequence). The V gene end was trimmed by 1 base and the J gene end by 2 bases; junction bases not matched to a gene: 2. CDR3 sequence reads: CASSIATGATDTQYF. The CDR3 coding sequence is TGTGCCAGTAGTATAGCGACAGGGGCCACAGATACGCAGTATTTT.

Ten or more counts support this clonotype. The rearrangement uses TRBV20-1 and TRBJ2-5, with D perhaps TRBD2 (5 bases). The CDR3 loop spans 14 amino acids. Trimming cost V 7 bases and J 1 base, with 16 bases left between them. CDR1 is DFQATT, CDR2 SNEGSKA, per germline (reference sequence). The CDR3 sequence: CSVHQSGSQETQYF. The CDR3 nucleotides are TGCAGTGTTCATCAATCGGGATCCCAAGAGACCCAGTACTTC.

Many counts were recorded for this clonotype. The rearrangement uses TRBV28 and TRBJ2-4, with 10 positions matching TRBD2. Germline V gene sequence: CDR1 MDHEN, CDR2 SYDVKM. Trimming removed 5 bases from V and 0 bases from J; junction bases left unmatched: 10. The CDR3 loop spans 18 amino acids. This chain's CDR3 is CASSPPRTSGLAKNIQYF. The DNA for the CDR3 is TGTGCCAGCAGTCCCCCGCGGACTAGCGGTCTAGCCAAAAACATTCAGTACTTC.

This clonotype has only a few counts. The V and J genes are TRBV6-6 and TRBJ1-4, with D possibly matching TRBD1 (6 bases). The CDR3 is 13 amino acids. From germline, CDR1 is MNHNY and CDR2 SVGAGI (reference sequence). V lost 10 bases and J 1 base, leaving 10 bases between the germline ends. The CDR3 DNA reads TGTGCCACCAGGACAGAAACTAATGAAAAACTGTTTTTT. Amino acids: CATRTETNEKLFF.

This clonotype was observed many times. V is TRBV7-2 and J is TRBJ2-3; 9 nucleotides line up with TRBD1. Germline values: CDR1 SGHTA, CDR2 FQGNSA. The CDR3 extends over 13 amino acids. V trimming: 5 bases; J trimming: 14 bases; junction bases outside the gene matches: 11. CDR3 loop: CASSREAGQGWYF. CDR3 sequence (DNA): TGTGCCAGCAGCCGAGAGGCCGGACAGGGGTGGTATTTT.

This chain connects TRBV6-2 or TRBV6-3 to TRBJ2-1; tentatively, D is TRBD2 (6 bases). The V gene lost 8 bases and the J gene lost 3 bases, with 14 bases spanning the gap. Germline V lookup: CDR1 MNHEY, CDR2 SVGEGT. This CDR3 spans 14 amino acids. CDR3 amino acids: CASFNPGVYNEQFF. In DNA, the CDR3 is TGTGCCAGCTTTAACCCGGGGGTCTACAATGAGCAGTTCTTC.

This clonotype has a handful of counts. The chain is built from TRBV10-2 and TRBJ1-2, with a possible D match to TRBD1 (6 bases). The CDR3 consists of 15 residues. The ends were cut back, 8 bases at V and 6 bases at J, with 22 bases in the middle. Germline V gene sequence: CDR1 WSHSY, CDR2 SAAADI. CDR3 coding DNA: TGCGCCAGCGGGGGCCAGGGCCTCCTTTTGGATGGCTACACCTTC. Translating it yields CASGGQGLLLDGYTF.

V usage is TRBV4-3 and J usage is TRBJ2-1, with TRBD2 matching over 11 bases. The CDR3 extends over 18 amino acids. V lost 1 base to trimming and J lost 6 bases; unmatched junction nucleotides: 11. Germline V lookup: CDR1 LGHNA, CDR2 YSLEER. CDR3 protein: CASSQAIPGLAVGNEQFF. The CDR3 bases are TGCGCCAGCAGCCAAGCGATACCGGGACTAGCGGTTGGCAATGAGCAGTTCTTC.

The rearrangement links TRBV12-3 or TRBV12-4 to TRBJ2-5; 9 nucleotides match TRBD1. The trim removed 6 bases at V and 5 bases at J, leaving 10 bases unmatched. There are 15 residues in the CDR3. This CDR3 reads CASSRDREEGETQYF. In DNA, the CDR3 is TGTGCCAGCAGCAGGGACAGGGAAGAGGGGGAGACCCAGTACTTC.

This clonotype was picked up a small number of times. J is TRBJ2-7 and V is TRBV6-5; D is tentatively TRBD1 or TRBD2 (5 bases each). CDR1 and CDR2 from the germline V gene are MNHEY and SVGAGI. This CDR3 is 15 amino acids long. Trimming took 4 bases from V and 1 from J, leaving 14 bases between them. CDR3 region: CASSSGPFPSYEQYF. For the CDR3, the DNA is TGTGCCAGCAGTTCGGGACCCTTTCCGTCCTACGAGCAGTACTTC.

This clonotype has just a few counts. This chain connects TRBV12-3 or TRBV12-4 to TRBJ2-2; the match to TRBD2 covers 7 bases. Trimming removed 5 bases from V and 6 bases from J; junction bases left unmatched: 18. The CDR3 loop spans 18 amino acids. DNA for the CDR3: TGTGCCAGCAGTACGCAGGCCTCCGGGACTAATTACGCCGGGGAGCTGTTTTTT. It encodes CASSTQASGTNYAGELFF.

V is TRBV4-1 and J is TRBJ2-1; D tentatively fits TRBD1 or TRBD2 (5 bases each). The CDR3 sequence is 16 residues long. V lost 2 bases and J 0 bases, leaving 11 bases between the germline ends. Germline CDR1 reads MGHRA; CDR2 reads YSYEKL. The CDR3 is CASSQSGTSSYNEQFF. CDR3 bases: TGCGCCAGCAGCCAATCAGGGACGAGCTCCTACAATGAGCAGTTCTTC.

The chain uses TRBV28 and TRBJ2-2; maybe TRBD2 (5 bases). V dropped 2 bases and J dropped 4 bases, with 11 bases sitting between them. Germline CDR1 is MDHEN and CDR2 is SYDVKM. The CDR3 length is 15 residues. The CDR3 nucleotides are TGTGCCAGCAGTTTAAGCGGCTGGGGCACCGGGGAGCTGTTTTTT. Its translation: CASSLSGWGTGELFF. Variable domain in full (rest from reference TRBV28 and TRBJ2-2): DVKVTQSSRYLVKRTGEKVFLECVQDMDHENMFWYRQDPGLGLRLIYFSYDVKMKEKGDIPEGYSVSREKKERFSLILESASTNQTSMYLCASSLSGWGTGELFFGEGSRLTVL.

A word on this clonotype: A read error may account for a junction end that differs from germline. The genes are TRBV5-3 and TRBJ2-7; 9 bases map to TRBD1. TRBV5-3 is designated an ORF whose function remains uncertain. The CDR3 consists of 14 residues. The CDR3 bases are TGTGCCAGCAGCTGGGGGACAGGGCACTACGAGCAGTACTTC. Translating it yields CASSWGTGHYEQYF.

This clonotype was seen more than once but under ten times. The chain has TRBV15 and TRBJ1-1, with D unclear. V gave up 8 bases and J gave up 0 bases, with 7 bases separating them. Looked up from germline, CDR1 is LNHNV and CDR2 is YYDKDF (reference sequence). CDR3 length: 12 amino acids. The CDR3 bases are TGTGCCACCCGCCACCTGAACACTGAAGCTTTCTTT. This encodes CATRHLNTEAFF.

The chain employs TRBV20-1 and TRBJ2-1; weak D call: TRBD1 (6 bases). V was clipped by 3 bases and J by 3 bases, with 12 bases between them. Per the germline V gene, CDR1 is DFQATT and CDR2 is SNEGSKA (reference sequence). This CDR3 is built from 14 residues. DNA for the CDR3: TGCAGTGCTAGCCCGACAGGATACTACAATGAGCAGTTCTTC. Amino acid sequence: CSASPTGYYNEQFF.

This clonotype was detected ten times or more. The chain joins TRBV4-3 to TRBJ2-7; a weak D match, TRBD1 (5 bases). V lost 0 bases, J lost 2 bases, and 14 bases lay in between. The CDR3 is made up of 16 amino acids. Looked up from germline, CDR1 is LGHNA and CDR2 is YSLEER. Here the CDR3 DNA reads TGCGCCAGCAGCCAAGATACAGGAACACCGACCTACGAGCAGTACTTC. This gives the protein CASSQDTGTPTYEQYF.

To note about this clonotype: A clone one base away is much larger, so this may be a read error. The V call is TRBV4-3, the J call TRBJ1-1, with unresolved D. Per germline, CDR1 LGHNA and CDR2 YSLEER. Trimming took 0 bases from V and 3 from J, leaving 11 bases between them. CDR3 size: 15 residues. DNA for the CDR3: TGCGCCAGCAGCCAAGATGAGTCGATGGACACTGAAGCTTTCTTT. Residues: CASSQDESMDTEAFF.

With regard to this clonotype: A much bigger clone sits one base away, suggesting this may be a read error. The chain couples TRBV7-2 to TRBJ1-1; no reliable D call. CDR3 length equals 13 residues. CDR1 is SGHTA and CDR2 is FQGNSA in the germline V gene. CDR3 bases: TGTGCCAGCAGCTTAACTGGGTTCACTGAATCTTTCTTT. It encodes CASSLTGFTESFF.

The CDR3 loop reads CASSLATRGLSRSTQYF. CDR3 sequence (DNA): TGTGCCAGCAGTTTAGCTACGAGGGGCCTATCGAGGTCGACCCAGTACTTC. The chain links TRBV12-3 or TRBV12-4 to TRBJ2-5; D assignment may be TRBD1 or TRBD2 (5 bases each). V lost 0 bases and J lost 7, with 21 bases in between. The CDR3 totals 17 residues.